The next 18 T cell receptor beta chains were all read from a single sample in a study of blood T cell repertoires in COVID-19. The table came from immunoSEQ multiplex PCR; TCRdb's copy has only in-frame clones and leaves some out. The table shows tens of thousands of clones, with roughly 80% occurring only once. Material for sequencing was peripheral blood. Source of these receptors: a man older than 75 with COVID-19, enrolled during active disease.

This sequence joins TRBV28 and TRBJ2-2, with 9 bases aligning to TRBD1. The length of the CDR3 is 19 residues. Germline CDR1 and CDR2: MDHEN and SYDVKM. The V and J ends lost 1 base and 3 bases, in that order; junction bases with no gene match: 12. CDR3 coding DNA: TGTGCCAGCAGTTTATCGGGGACAGGGTGGGTGTTCGACACCGGGGAGCTGTTTTTT. The encoded protein is CASSLSGTGWVFDTGELFF.

The chain employs TRBV28 and TRBJ1-1; weak D call: TRBD1 (6 bases). Trimming stripped 5 bases from V and 0 bases from J, with 10 bases between. The CDR3 is 14 residues long. Looked up from germline, CDR1 is MDHEN and CDR2 is SYDVKM. In DNA form, the CDR3 reads TGTGCCAGCAGTCCACAGGGTTTGAACACTGAAGCTTTCTTT. Translated, it gives CASSPQGLNTEAFF.

The gene calls are TRBV27 and TRBJ1-1, with D possibly TRBD1 on 6 matching bases. V was pared by 6 bases and J by 4 bases, with 12 bases between. There are 13 residues in the CDR3. Germline CDR1 reads MNHEY; CDR2 reads SMNVEV (reference sequence). CDR3 nucleotide sequence: TGTGCCAGCAGGACAGGTCCCTCCACTGAAGCTTTCTTT. Translating it yields CASRTGPSTEAFF.

The chain is built from TRBV9 and TRBJ2-1, with D hard to call. Per germline, CDR1 SGDLS and CDR2 YYNGEE. V was trimmed by 3 bases and J by 3 bases, leaving 10 bases between them. This CDR3 spans 14 amino acids. The CDR3 DNA is TGTGCCAGCAGCGGTACAAGTGGCTACAATGAGCAGTTCTTC. It translates to CASSGTSGYNEQFF.

CDR3 nucleotides: TGTGCCAGCAGTCGGGACAGGGCGAGCTCTGGAAACACCATATATTTT. It is translated as CASSRDRASSGNTIYF. V and J are TRBV28 and TRBJ1-3; 9 bases agree with TRBD1. This CDR3 has 16 residues. From germline, CDR1 is MDHEN and CDR2 SYDVKM. Trimming took 5 bases from V and 0 from J; bases not matched to a gene: 5.

The CDR3 reads CASSKDRAGYQPQHF. CDR3 coding DNA: TGTGCCAGCAGCAAGGACCGGGCGGGATATCAGCCCCAGCATTTT. The rearrangement links TRBV6-2 or TRBV6-3 to TRBJ1-5; no definite D call. V dropped 6 bases and J dropped 5 bases, with 17 bases sitting between them. This CDR3 has 15 amino acids. In germline, CDR1 is MNHEY, CDR2 SVGEGT.

This clone came up a few times. The chain is built from TRBV6-2 or TRBV6-3 and TRBJ1-5; D possibly corresponds to TRBD1 (6 bases). Per the germline V gene, CDR1 is MNHEY and CDR2 is SVGEGT. This CDR3 comprises 14 residues. The ends were cut back, 6 bases at V and 6 bases at J, with 15 bases in the middle. For the CDR3, the DNA is TGTGCCAGCAGCTTGACAGGTATGAGTCAGCCCCAGCATTTT. As protein: CASSLTGMSQPQHF.

The CDR3 nucleotides read TGTGCCAGCAGTTTAGGACTAGCGGGGGCGAATGAGCAGTTCTTC. This translates into CASSLGLAGANEQFF. J is TRBJ2-1 and V is TRBV5-4; 13 bases fit TRBD2. Per germline, CDR1 SGHNT and CDR2 YYREEE (reference sequence). The CDR3 contains 15 residues. V was clipped by 5 bases and J by 7 bases; unmatched bases: 6.

This rearrangement joins TRBV20-1 to TRBJ1-5; 9 nucleotides align to TRBD1. CDR1 is DFQATT, CDR2 SNEGSKA, per germline (reference sequence). The CDR3 sequence is 16 residues long. V shed 3 bases and J 4 bases; nucleotides not matched to a gene: 10. CDR3 in DNA: TGCAGTGCTAGTCCTCTGGTAGGGACAGGGAATCAGCCCCAGCATTTT. Protein sequence: CSASPLVGTGNQPQHF.

The rearrangement uses TRBV5-6 and TRBJ2-7; no definite D call. V lost 0 bases and J 6 bases, leaving 7 bases between the germline ends. Germline CDR1 reads SGHDT; CDR2 reads YYEEEE. The CDR3 length is 12 residues. The CDR3 DNA reads as TGTGCCAGCAGCTTGGGGCAGATCGAGCAGTACGTC. This encodes CASSLGQIEQYV.

Here the CDR3 DNA reads TGTGCCAGCAGCTTTGGGTTACGGGGGGCCTCCGATACGCAGTATTTT. Its translation is CASSFGLRGASDTQYF. J is TRBJ2-3 and V is TRBV7-6, with TRBD2 as a possible D gene (7 bases). V lost 3 bases to trimming and J lost 6 bases, with 19 bases between them. CDR3 length: 16 residues. CDR1 is SGHVS and CDR2 is FNYEAQ in the germline V gene. Variable domain in full (rest from reference TRBV7-6 and TRBJ2-3): GAGVSQSPRYKVTKRGQDVALRCDPISGHVSLYWYRQALGQGPEFLTYFNYEAQQDKSGLPNDRFSAERPEGSISTLTIQRTEQRDSAMYRCASSFGLRGASDTQYFGPGTRLTVL.

The chain employs TRBV7-8 and TRBJ2-5; 13 bases fit TRBD2. This CDR3 has 18 amino acids. From germline, CDR1 is SGHVS and CDR2 FQNEAQ. With V trimmed by 4 bases and J by 7 bases, 15 bases remained unmatched. In DNA form, the CDR3 reads TGTGCCAGCAGCTCCTCACTAGCGGGGGGGATTCGTTCAAGGACCCAGTACTTC. Amino acids: CASSSSLAGGIRSRTQYF.

The chain combines TRBV7-2 with TRBJ1-3; TRBD1 might be the D (5 bases). In germline, CDR1 is SGHTA, CDR2 FQGNSA. This CDR3 region has 15 residues. Trimming stripped 5 bases from V and 0 bases from J, with 11 bases between. CDR3 sequence: CASSPDSHSGNTIYF. DNA for the CDR3: TGTGCCAGCAGCCCCGACAGTCACTCTGGAAACACCATATATTTT.

The gene calls are TRBV27 and TRBJ2-3; TRBD2 agrees at 8 bases. Germline assignment: CDR1 MNHEY and CDR2 SMNVEV (reference sequence). This CDR3 is 14 amino acids long. V was clipped by 5 bases and J by 5 bases; unmatched bases: 6. CDR3 coding DNA: TGTGCCAGCAGTGTGACTAGCGCTGTAGATACGCAGTATTTT. This encodes CASSVTSAVDTQYF.

The chain has TRBV5-4 and TRBJ2-2, with no clear D. This CDR3 has 15 residues. V was shortened by 0 bases and J by 7 bases, with 13 bases between the two germline ends. Per germline, CDR1 SGHNT and CDR2 YYREEE (reference sequence). DNA of the CDR3: TGTGCCAGCAGCTTGGGGTCGAACCGAGGCGGGGAGCTGTTTTTT. Translating gives CASSLGSNRGGELFF.

The V gene is TRBV6-5, the J gene TRBJ1-5; D is possibly TRBD1 (6 bases). The CDR3 totals 15 residues. CDR1 is MNHEY and CDR2 is SVGAGI in the germline V gene. Trimming shortened V by 6 bases and J by 2 bases, and 14 bases separated the two germline ends. CDR3 in DNA: TGTGCCAGCAGGAGAGGGGGGGCGGGCAATCAGCCCCAGCATTTT. This sequence encodes CASRRGGAGNQPQHF.

The chain employs TRBV7-9 and TRBJ2-7; 7 positions agree with TRBD1. The junction had 7 bases not matched to a gene; V was cut back by 5 bases and J by 3 bases. Germline V CDR1 and CDR2: SEHNR, FQNEAQ (reference sequence). The CDR3 is 14 residues long. CDR3 amino acids: CASSAEDRYYEQYF. In nucleotides, the CDR3 is TGTGCCAGCAGCGCAGAGGACAGGTACTACGAGCAGTACTTC.

The rearrangement joins TRBV3-1 (or the pseudogene TRBV3-2) to TRBJ2-1; 10 nucleotides match TRBD2. Germline V gene sequence: CDR1 LGHDT, CDR2 YNNKEL (reference sequence). After removal of 6 bases from V and 7 bases from J, the junction contained 9 bases not matched to a gene. This CDR3 region has 15 residues. In nucleotides, the CDR3 is TGTGCCAGCAGACCCCCTAGCGGGAGACGGAATGAGCAGTTCTTC. Translation: CASRPPSGRRNEQFF.